This T cell receptor (beta chain) was recorded in a study of vaccination and CD4 T cells after COVID-19. The CDR3 is 14 residues long. Trimming removed 3 bases from V and 4 bases from J; junction bases left unmatched: 5. Germline V gene data show CDR1 as GTSNPN and CDR2 as SVGIG (reference sequence). Treatment specified: approximately 11-day PBMC culture with coronavirus spike peptide pools or control peptides (ViraFEST assay). ViraFEST used peptide pools to expand antigen-specific T cells before TCR sequencing. About this clonotype: Its antigen is as yet unknown.

Scientists ran DNA taken from cultured CD4+ T cells through the Oncomine TCR Beta short-read assay for sequencing. After culture, CD4+ T cells served as the source for genomic DNA extraction. TCRdb called the PCR reads again in MiXCR, with one record for every CDR3 protein. The sample lists around 13,000 distinct CDR3 sequences, roughly 45% occurring once. Sample: CD4+ T cells from blood, cultured in vitro. This receptor was taken from a human donor who had recovered from COVID-19. V usage is TRBV30 and J usage is TRBJ2-2; 7 bases match TRBD1. Here the CDR3 reads CAWRRQGFTGELFF. CDR3 in DNA: TGTGCCTGGAGAAGACAGGGTTTCACCGGGGAGCTGTTTTTT. The entire variable domain, with the rest obtained from reference TRBV30 and TRBJ2-2, is as follows: SQTIHQWPATLVQPVGSPLSLECTVEGTSNPNLYWYRQAAGRGLQLLFYSVGIGQISSEVPQNLSASRPQDRQFILSSKKLLLSDSGFYLCAWRRQGFTGELFFGEGSRLTVL.